The clone carrying this T cell receptor beta chain was detected many times. Its cognate antigen is unknown. This CDR3 has 17 amino acids. The germline V and J ends were trimmed by 3 bases and 4 bases, with 24 bases remaining between them. CDR1 and CDR2 from the germline V gene are SQVTM and ANQGSEA. This sample was taken from a study of T cells after yellow fever vaccination. The study's findings and limits: A large majority of primary-vaccination clones showed up again after the booster (96% CD4, roughly 88% CD8).

Via MiXCR, TCRdb re-called the 5' RACE reads, giving one row per CDR3 protein. Seen here are 300,000 to 400,000 distinct CDR3 sequences, around 13% observed once, and the top ten hold about 3%. The receptor was isolated from a man between 18 and 35 years old who received the YFV17D yellow fever vaccine. The chain links TRBV29-1 to TRBJ1-2; D perhaps matches TRBD1 (5 bases). The source material was CD4+ T cells sorted from PBMCs, sampled 15 days after the yellow fever booster vaccination. The DNA of the CDR3 is TGCAGCGTTGATGACCGGCCCGGGACCCGGGGCGGCTATGGCTACACCTTC. It yields the protein CSVDDRPGTRGGYGYTF.